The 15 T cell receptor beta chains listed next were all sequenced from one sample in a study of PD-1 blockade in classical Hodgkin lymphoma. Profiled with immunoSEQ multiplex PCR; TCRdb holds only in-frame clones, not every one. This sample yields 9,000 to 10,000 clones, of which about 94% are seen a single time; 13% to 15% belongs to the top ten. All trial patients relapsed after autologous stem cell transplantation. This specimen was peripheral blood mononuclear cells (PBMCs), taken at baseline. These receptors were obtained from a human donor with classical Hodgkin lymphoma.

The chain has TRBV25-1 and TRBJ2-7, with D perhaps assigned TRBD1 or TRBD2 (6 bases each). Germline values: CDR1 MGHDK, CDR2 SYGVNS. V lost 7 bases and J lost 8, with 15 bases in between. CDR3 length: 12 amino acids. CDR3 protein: CASTEGGRKQYF. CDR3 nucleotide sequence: TGTGCCAGCACCGAGGGGGGCAGGAAGCAGTACTTC.

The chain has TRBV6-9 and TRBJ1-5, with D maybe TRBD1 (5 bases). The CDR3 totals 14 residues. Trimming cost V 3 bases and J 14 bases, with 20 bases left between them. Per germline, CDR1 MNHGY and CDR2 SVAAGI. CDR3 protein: CASSYSGRKGKKHF. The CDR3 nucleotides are TGTGCCAGCAGTTACTCTGGCCGGAAGGGGAAGAAGCATTTT.

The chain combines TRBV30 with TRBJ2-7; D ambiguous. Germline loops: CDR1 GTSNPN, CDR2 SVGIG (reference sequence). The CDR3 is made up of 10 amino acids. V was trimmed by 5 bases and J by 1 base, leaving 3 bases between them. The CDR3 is CAWGSYEQYF. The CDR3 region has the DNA TGTGCCTGGGGGTCCTACGAGCAGTACTTC.

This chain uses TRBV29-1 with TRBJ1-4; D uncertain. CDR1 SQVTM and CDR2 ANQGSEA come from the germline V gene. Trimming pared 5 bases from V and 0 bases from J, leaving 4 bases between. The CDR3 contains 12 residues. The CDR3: CSVFATNEKLFF. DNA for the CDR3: TGCAGCGTTTTTGCAACTAATGAAAAACTGTTTTTT. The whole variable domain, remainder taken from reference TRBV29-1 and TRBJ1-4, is SAVISQKPSRDICQRGTSLTIQCQVDSQVTMMFWYRQQPGQSLTLIATANQGSEATYESGFVIDKFPISRPNLTFSTLTVSNMSPEDSSIYLCSVFATNEKLFFGSGTQLSVL.

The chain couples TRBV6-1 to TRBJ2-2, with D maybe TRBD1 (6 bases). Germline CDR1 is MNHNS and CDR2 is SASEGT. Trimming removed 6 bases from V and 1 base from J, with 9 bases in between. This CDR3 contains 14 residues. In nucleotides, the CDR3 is TGTGCCAGCAGGACAGGACTGAACACCGGGGAGCTGTTTTTT. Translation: CASRTGLNTGELFF.

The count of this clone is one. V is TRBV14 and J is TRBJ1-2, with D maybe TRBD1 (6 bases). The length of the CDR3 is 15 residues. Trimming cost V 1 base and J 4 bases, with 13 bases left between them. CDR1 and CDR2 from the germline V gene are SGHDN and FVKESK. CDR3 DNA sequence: TGTGCCAGCAGCCAAGTCGTAGGGGGAGTCTATGGCTACACCTTC. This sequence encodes CASSQVVGGVYGYTF.

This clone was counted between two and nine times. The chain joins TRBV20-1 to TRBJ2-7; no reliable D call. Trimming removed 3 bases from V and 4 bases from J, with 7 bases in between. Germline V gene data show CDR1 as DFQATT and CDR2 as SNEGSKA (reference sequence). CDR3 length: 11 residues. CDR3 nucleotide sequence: TGCAGTGCTAGCTTTCTATACGAGCAGTACTTC. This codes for CSASFLYEQYF.

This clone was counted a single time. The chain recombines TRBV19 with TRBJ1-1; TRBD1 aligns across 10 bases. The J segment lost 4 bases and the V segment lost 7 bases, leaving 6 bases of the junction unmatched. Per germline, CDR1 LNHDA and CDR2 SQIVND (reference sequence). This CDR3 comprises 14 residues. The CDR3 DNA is TGTGCCAGTAATCGGGGGGACAGGGGCACTGAAGCTTTCTTT. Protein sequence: CASNRGDRGTEAFF.

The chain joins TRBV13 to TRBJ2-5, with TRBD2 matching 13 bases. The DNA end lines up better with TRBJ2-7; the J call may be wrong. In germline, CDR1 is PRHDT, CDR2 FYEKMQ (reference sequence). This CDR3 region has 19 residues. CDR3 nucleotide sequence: TGTGCCAGCAGCTTAGTCGGGACTAGCGGGGAGGGGCCCCTCTACGAGCAGTACTTC. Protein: CASSLVGTSGEGPLYEQYF.

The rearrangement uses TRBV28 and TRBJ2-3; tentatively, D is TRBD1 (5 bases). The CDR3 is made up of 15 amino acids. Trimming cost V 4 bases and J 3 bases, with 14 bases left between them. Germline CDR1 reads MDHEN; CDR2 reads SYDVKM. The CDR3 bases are TGTGCCAGCAGTTCTCCCCCGGACATAACAGATACGCAGTATTTT. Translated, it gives CASSSPPDITDTQYF. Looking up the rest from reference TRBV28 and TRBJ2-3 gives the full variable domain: DVKVTQSSRYLVKRTGEKVFLECVQDMDHENMFWYRQDPGLGLRLIYFSYDVKMKEKGDIPEGYSVSREKKERFSLILESASTNQTSMYLCASSSPPDITDTQYFGPGTRLTVL.

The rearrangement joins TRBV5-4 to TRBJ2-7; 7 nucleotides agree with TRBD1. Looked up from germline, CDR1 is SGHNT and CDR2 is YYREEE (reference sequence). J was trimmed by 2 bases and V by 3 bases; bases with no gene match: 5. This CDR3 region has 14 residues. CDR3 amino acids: CASSSRGGAYEQYF. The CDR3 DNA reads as TGTGCCAGCAGCTCAAGAGGGGGCGCCTACGAGCAGTACTTC.

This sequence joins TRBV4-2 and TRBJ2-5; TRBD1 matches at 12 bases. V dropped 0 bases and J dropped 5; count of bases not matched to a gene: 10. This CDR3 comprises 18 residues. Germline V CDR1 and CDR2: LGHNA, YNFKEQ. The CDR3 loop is CASSQEDHGTGGWETQYF. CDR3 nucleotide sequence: TGTGCCAGCAGCCAAGAAGATCACGGGACAGGGGGCTGGGAGACCCAGTACTTC.

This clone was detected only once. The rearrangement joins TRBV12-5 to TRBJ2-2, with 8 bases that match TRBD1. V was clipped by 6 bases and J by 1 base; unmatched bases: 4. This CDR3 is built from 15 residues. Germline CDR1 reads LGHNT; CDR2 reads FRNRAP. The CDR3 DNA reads TGTGCTAGTGGCGTCGGACAGGGGAACACCGGGGAGCTGTTTTTT. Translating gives CASGVGQGNTGELFF.

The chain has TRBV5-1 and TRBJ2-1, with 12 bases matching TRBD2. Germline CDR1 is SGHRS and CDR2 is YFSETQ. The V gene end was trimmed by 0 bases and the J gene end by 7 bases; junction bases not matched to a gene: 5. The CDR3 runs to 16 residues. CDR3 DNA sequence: TGCGCCAGCAGCTTGGCCTTTACTAGCGGGAGGAATGAGCAGTTCTTC. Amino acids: CASSLAFTSGRNEQFF.

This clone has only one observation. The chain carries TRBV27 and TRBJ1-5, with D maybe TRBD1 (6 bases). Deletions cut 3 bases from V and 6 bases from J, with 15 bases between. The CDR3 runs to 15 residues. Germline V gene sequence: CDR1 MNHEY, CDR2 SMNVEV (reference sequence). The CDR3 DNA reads TGTGCCAGCAGTTTGGGGGGGGCGCGAGGTCAGCCCCAGCATTTT. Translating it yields CASSLGGARGQPQHF.